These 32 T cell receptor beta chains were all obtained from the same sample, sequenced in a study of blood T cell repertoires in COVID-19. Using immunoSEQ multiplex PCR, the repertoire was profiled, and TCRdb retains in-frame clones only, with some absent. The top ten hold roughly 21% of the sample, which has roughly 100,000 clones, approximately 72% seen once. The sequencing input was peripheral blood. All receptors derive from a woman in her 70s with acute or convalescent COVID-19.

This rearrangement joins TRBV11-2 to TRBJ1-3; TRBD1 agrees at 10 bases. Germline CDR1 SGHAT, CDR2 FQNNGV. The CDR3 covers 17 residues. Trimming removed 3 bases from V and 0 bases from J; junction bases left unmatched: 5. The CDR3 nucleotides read TGTGCCAGCAGCTTTGGGACAGGGGCCCTCTCTGGAAACACCATATATTTT. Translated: CASSFGTGALSGNTIYF.

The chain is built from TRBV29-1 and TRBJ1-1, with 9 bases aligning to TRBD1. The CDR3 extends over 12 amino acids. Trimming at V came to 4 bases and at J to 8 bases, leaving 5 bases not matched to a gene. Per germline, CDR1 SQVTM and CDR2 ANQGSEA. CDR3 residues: CSVAQGAQEAFF. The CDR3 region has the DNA TGCAGCGTTGCACAGGGGGCGCAGGAAGCTTTCTTT.

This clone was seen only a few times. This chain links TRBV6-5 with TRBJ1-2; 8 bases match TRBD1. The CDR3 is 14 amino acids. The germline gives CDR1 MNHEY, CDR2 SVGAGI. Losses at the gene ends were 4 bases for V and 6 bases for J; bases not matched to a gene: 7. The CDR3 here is CASSLWGQDNGYTF. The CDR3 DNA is TGTGCCAGCAGTTTATGGGGACAGGATAATGGCTACACCTTC.

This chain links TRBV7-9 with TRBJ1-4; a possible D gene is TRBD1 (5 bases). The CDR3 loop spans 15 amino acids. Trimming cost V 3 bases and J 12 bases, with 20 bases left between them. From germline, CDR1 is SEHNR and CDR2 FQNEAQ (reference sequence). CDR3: CASSFGSVGEGELFF. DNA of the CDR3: TGTGCCAGCAGCTTTGGGTCGGTAGGCGAAGGGGAACTGTTTTTT.

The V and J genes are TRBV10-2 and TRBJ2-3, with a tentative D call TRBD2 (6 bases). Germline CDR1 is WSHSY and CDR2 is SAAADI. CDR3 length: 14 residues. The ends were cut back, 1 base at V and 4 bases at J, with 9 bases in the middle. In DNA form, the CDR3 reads TGCGCCAGCAGTGAGTTTGGGGAGGCAGATACGCAGTATTTT. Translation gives CASSEFGEADTQYF.

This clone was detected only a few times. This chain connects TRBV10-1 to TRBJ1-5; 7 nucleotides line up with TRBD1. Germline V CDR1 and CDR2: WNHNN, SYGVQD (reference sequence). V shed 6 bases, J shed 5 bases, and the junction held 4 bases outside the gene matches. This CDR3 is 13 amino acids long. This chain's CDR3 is CASSATGDQPQHF. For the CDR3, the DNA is TGCGCCAGCAGCGCTACAGGGGATCAGCCCCAGCATTTT.

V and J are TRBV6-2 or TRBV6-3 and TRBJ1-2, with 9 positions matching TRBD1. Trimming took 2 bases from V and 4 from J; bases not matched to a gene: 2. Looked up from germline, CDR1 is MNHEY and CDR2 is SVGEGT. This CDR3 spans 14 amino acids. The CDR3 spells CASSYGGQGYGYTF. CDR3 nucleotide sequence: TGTGCCAGCAGTTACGGGGGACAGGGCTATGGCTACACCTTC.

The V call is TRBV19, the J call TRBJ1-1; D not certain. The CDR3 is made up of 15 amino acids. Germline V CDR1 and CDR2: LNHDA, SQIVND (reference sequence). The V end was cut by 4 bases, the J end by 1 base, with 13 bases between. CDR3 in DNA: TGTGCCAGTAGTAAGCAAACGATGAAGAACACTGAAGCTTTCTTT. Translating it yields CASSKQTMKNTEAFF.

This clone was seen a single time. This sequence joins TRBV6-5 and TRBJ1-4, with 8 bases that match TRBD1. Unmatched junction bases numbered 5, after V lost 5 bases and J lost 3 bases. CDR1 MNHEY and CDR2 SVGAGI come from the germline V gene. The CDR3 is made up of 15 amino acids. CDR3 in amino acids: CASSRTGWSNEKLFF. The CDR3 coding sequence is TGTGCCAGCAGTCGGACAGGGTGGTCTAATGAAAAACTGTTTTTT.

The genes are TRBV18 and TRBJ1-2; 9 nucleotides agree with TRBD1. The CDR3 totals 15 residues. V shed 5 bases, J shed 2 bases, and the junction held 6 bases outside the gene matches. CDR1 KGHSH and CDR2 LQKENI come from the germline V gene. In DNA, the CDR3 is TGTGCCAGCTCATCAGAGACAGGGGGAAACTATGGCTACACCTTC. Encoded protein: CASSSETGGNYGYTF.

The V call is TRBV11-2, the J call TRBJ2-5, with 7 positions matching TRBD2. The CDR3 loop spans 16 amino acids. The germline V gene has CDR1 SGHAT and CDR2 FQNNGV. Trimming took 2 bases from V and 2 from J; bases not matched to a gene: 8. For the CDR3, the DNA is TGTGCCAGCAGCTTATACTTGGGGGGGTCGCAAGAGACCCAGTACTTC. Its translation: CASSLYLGGSQETQYF.

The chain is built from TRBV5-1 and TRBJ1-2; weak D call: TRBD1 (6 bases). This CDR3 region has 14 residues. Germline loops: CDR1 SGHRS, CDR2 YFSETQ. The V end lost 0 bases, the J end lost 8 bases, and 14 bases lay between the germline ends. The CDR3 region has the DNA TGCGCCAGCAGCTTGGCCCTTAAGGGGGACGGCTACACCTTC. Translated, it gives CASSLALKGDGYTF.

The CDR3 nucleotides read TGTGCCAGTAGTATGGGGCAGAACTACGAGCAGTACTTC. This sequence encodes CASSMGQNYEQYF. This rearrangement joins TRBV19 to TRBJ2-7; the D gene is possibly TRBD1 (5 bases). The CDR3 is 13 amino acids. Germline V CDR1 and CDR2: LNHDA, SQIVND (reference sequence). V was pared by 3 bases and J by 3 bases, with 9 bases between.

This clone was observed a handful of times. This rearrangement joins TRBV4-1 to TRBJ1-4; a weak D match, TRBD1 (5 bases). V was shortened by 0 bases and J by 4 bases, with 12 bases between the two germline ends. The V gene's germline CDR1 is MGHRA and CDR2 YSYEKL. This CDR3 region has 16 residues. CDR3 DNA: TGCGCCAGCAGCCAAGAAGGGGCAAATAATAATGAAAAACTGTTTTTT. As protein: CASSQEGANNNEKLFF.

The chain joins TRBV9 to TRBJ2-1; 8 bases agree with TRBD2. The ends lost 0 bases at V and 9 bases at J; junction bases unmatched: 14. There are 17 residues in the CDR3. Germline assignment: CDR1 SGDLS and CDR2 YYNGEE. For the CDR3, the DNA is TGTGCCAGCAGCGTAGGATTAGCGGGGTTGGGAGCGGGTGAGCAGTTCTTC. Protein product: CASSVGLAGLGAGEQFF.

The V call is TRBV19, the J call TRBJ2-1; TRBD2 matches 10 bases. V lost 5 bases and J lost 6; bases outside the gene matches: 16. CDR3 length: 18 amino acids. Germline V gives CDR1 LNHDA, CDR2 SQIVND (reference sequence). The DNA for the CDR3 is TGTGCCAGTAGTCTGAGCGGGGGGGGGCCCGTGGGAACCAATGAGCAGTTCTTC. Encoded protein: CASSLSGGGPVGTNEQFF.

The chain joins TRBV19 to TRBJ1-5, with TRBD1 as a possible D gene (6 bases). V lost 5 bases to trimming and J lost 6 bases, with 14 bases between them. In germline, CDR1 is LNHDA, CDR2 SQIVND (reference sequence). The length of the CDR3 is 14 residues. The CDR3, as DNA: TGTGCCAGTAGTGTACAGGGATGGGGTCAGCCCCAGCATTTT. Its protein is CASSVQGWGQPQHF.

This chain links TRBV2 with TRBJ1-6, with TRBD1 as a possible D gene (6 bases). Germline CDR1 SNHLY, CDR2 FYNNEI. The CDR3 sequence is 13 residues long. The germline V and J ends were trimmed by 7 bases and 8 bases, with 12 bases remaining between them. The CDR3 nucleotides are TGTGCCAGCAAAGGGGGGGAGTATTCACCCCTCCACTTT. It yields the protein CASKGGEYSPLHF.

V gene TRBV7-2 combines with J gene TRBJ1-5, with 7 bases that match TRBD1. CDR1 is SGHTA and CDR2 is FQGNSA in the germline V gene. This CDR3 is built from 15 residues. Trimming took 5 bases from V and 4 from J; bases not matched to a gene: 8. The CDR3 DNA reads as TGTGCCAGCAGCGCTCCAGACAGGGTTAATCAGCCCCAGCATTTT. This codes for CASSAPDRVNQPQHF.

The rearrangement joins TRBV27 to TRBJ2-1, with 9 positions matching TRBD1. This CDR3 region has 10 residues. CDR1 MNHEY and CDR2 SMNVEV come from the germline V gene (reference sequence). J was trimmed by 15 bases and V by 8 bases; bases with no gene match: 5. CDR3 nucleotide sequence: TGTGCCAGCTCGGGACAGGGAGTGTTCTTC. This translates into CASSGQGVFF.

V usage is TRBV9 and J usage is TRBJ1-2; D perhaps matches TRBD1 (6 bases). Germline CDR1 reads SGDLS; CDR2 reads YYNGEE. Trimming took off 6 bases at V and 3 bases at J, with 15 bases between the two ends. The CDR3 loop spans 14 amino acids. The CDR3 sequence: CASNPIGGDYGYTF. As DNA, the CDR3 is TGTGCCAGCAACCCGATAGGGGGGGACTATGGCTACACCTTC.

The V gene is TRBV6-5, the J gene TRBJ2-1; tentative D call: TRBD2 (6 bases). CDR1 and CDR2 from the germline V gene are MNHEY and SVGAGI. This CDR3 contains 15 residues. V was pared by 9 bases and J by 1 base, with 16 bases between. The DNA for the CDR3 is TGTGCCAGTCCCTTCGGGGGAAGATCCTACAATGAGCAGTTCTTC. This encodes CASPFGGRSYNEQFF.

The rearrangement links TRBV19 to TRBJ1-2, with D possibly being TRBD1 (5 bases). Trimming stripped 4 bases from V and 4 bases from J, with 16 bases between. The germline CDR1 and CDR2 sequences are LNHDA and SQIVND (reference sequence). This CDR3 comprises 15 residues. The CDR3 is CASSRLQGTGYGYTF. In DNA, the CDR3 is TGTGCCAGTAGTAGACTTCAGGGTACCGGCTATGGCTACACCTTC.

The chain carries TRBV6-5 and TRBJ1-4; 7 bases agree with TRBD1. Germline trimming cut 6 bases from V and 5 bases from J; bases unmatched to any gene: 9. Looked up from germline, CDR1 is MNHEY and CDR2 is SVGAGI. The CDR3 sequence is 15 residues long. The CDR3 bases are TGTGCCAGCAGGGTGGGACAGTCCAAAAATGAAAAACTGTTTTTT. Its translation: CASRVGQSKNEKLFF.

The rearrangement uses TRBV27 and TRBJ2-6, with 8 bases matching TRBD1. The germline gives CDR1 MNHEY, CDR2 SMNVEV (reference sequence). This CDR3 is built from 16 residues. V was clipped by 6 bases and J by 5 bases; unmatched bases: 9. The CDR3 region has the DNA TGTGCCAGCAGCCCCGGACAGGGCGGCTGGGCCAACGTCCTGACTTTC. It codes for CASSPGQGGWANVLTF.

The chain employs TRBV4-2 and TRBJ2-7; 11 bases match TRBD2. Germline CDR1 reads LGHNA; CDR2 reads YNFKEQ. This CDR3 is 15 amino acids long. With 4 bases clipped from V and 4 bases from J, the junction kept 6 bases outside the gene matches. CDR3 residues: CASSRGTSGRYEQYF. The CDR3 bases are TGTGCCAGCAGCCGAGGGACTAGCGGCCGGTACGAGCAGTACTTC.

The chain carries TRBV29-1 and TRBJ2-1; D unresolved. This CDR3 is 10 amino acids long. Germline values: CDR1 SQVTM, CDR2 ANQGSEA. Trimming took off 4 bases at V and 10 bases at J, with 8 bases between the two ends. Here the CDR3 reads CSVGTVEQFF. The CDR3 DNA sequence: TGCAGCGTTGGAACGGTGGAGCAGTTCTTC.

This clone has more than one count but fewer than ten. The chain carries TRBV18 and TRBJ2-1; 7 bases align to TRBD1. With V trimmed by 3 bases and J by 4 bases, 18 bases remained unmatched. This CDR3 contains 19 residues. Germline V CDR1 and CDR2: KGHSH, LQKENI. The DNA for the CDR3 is TGTGCCAGCTCACCCATCCGGGACAGCCTTTTGGGGGCTTACAATGAGCAGTTCTTC. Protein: CASSPIRDSLLGAYNEQFF.

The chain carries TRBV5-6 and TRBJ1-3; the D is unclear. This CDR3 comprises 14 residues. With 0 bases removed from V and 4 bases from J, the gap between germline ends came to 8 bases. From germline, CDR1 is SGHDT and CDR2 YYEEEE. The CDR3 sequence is CASSLGRFGNTIYF. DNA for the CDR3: TGTGCCAGCAGCTTGGGCAGGTTCGGAAACACCATATATTTT.

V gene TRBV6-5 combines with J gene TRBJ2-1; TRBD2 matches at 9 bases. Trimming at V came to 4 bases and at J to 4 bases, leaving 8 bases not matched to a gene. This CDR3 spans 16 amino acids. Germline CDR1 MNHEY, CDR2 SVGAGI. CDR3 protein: CASSLGGGAGYNEQFF. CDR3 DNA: TGTGCCAGCAGTTTAGGCGGGGGGGCGGGATACAATGAGCAGTTCTTC.

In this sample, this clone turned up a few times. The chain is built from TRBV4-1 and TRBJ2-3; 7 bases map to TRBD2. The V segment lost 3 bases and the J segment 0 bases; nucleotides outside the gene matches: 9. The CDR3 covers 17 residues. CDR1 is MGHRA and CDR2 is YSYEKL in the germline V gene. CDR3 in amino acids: CASSHLRAGFSTDTQYF. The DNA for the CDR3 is TGCGCCAGCAGCCACCTAAGAGCGGGGTTTAGCACAGATACGCAGTATTTT.

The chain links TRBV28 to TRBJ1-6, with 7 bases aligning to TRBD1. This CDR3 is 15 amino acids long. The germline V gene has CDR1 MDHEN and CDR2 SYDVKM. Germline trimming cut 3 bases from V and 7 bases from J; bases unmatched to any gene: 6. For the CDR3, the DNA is TGTGCCAGCAGTTTTCTCAGGGGGAGGAATTCACCCCTCCACTTT. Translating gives CASSFLRGRNSPLHF.